This section outlines one TCR beta chain sequence together with its context. Its antigen is currently unknown. Clones were sequenced by immunoSEQ multiplex PCR, and TCRdb holds only the in-frame ones, with some missing. The sample includes more than 120,000 clones, approximately 94% of them seen just once. The data were obtained in a study of T cell responses to AZD1222 COVID-19 vaccine. As for the study in general: Second doses at about 4 or about 12 weeks were pooled.

The CDR3 consists of 16 residues. In germline, CDR1 is GTSNPN, CDR2 SVGIG (reference sequence). V shed 4 bases, J shed 3 bases, and the junction held 11 bases outside the gene matches. The study's findings and limits: Spike was spanned by vaccine-associated CD4 TCRs, which were dominant at 160-218 and 743-854. Only six AZD1222 recipients tested seropositive at baseline.

The sequence came from an adult in good health. This material consisted of peripheral blood, taken on day 0 of AZD1222 vaccination. The rearrangement links TRBV30 to TRBJ2-1; TRBD2 matches at 8 bases. CDR3 protein: CAWTLGLAGNYNEQFF. CDR3 in DNA: TGTGCCTGGACCTTGGGGTTAGCGGGGAACTACAATGAGCAGTTCTTC. Using reference TRBV30 and TRBJ2-1 for the parts outside the CDR3, the full variable domain is SQTIHQWPATLVQPVGSPLSLECTVEGTSNPNLYWYRQAAGRGLQLLFYSVGIGQISSEVPQNLSASRPQDRQFILSSKKLLLSDSGFYLCAWTLGLAGNYNEQFFGPGTRLTVL.